One and the same sample provided the 29 T cell receptor beta chains below, sequenced in a study of shared clonotypes between healthy human individuals. Sequencing was performed with immunoSEQ multiplex PCR; in TCRdb, only in-frame clones are kept and a portion is missing. The sample records a few million clones, more than 80% being singletons. Sequenced input: naive CD4+ T cells sorted from blood. The subset: CD45RA+ positively selected. The receptors shown here come from a man in his late teens or twenties in good health.

This clone was observed once. This rearrangement joins TRBV7-2 to TRBJ2-7; TRBD2 aligns across 11 bases. The CDR3 extends over 15 amino acids. CDR1 is SGHTA and CDR2 is FQGNSA in the germline V gene. The V segment lost 5 bases and the J segment 3 bases; nucleotides outside the gene matches: 6. CDR3 DNA: TGTGCCAGCAGCCAAGACGGGACTAGCGGCTACGAGCAGTACTTC. Translated, it gives CASSQDGTSGYEQYF.

The chain uses TRBV7-6 and TRBJ2-2; D remains ambiguous. The CDR3 is 17 residues long. Germline V CDR1 and CDR2: SGHVS, FNYEAQ. The germline V and J ends were trimmed by 1 base and 0 bases, with 12 bases remaining between them. The CDR3 DNA sequence: TGTGCCAGCAGCTTAGTGCTCACCTCTCCGAACACCGGGGAGCTGTTTTTT. Encoded protein: CASSLVLTSPNTGELFF.

This chain uses TRBV6-6 with TRBJ1-5, with TRBD1 matching 9 bases. Germline V gene data show CDR1 as MNHNY and CDR2 as SVGAGI (reference sequence). The V and J ends lost 6 bases and 2 bases, in that order; junction bases with no gene match: 5. This CDR3 region has 15 residues. The chain's CDR3 is CASRGTGFGNQPQHF. CDR3 nucleotides: TGTGCCAGCAGAGGGACAGGGTTCGGCAATCAGCCCCAGCATTTT.

For this clone: Other DNA sequences of this sample code for an identical CDR3. This chain connects TRBV10-3 to TRBJ1-4; the D gene is possibly TRBD1 (5 bases). Between the trimmed V and J ends, which lost 0 bases and 2 bases, there was a span of 7 bases. This CDR3 has 15 amino acids. CDR1 ENHRY and CDR2 SYGVKD come from the germline V gene. The DNA of the CDR3 is TGTGCCATCAGTGAGTCCGGGGGGACTAATGAAAAACTGTTTTTT. As protein: CAISESGGTNEKLFF.

The V call is TRBV5-1, the J call TRBJ2-7, with TRBD1 identical over 8 bases. V was pared by 9 bases and J by 3 bases, with 14 bases of the junction left unmatched. Germline CDR1 is SGHRS and CDR2 is YFSETQ. CDR3 length equals 15 residues. CDR3 sequence (DNA): TGCGCCATCGGACGCCGGACAGGGCCCCTCTACGAGCAGTACTTC. Translated: CAIGRRTGPLYEQYF.

In regard to this clone: At the DNA level, this CDR3 is encoded by other sequences in the same sample as well. The chain combines TRBV19 with TRBJ2-7, with D perhaps TRBD1 (5 bases). This CDR3 region has 13 residues. Germline V gene lookup returns CDR1 LNHDA and CDR2 SQIVND (reference sequence). Trimming took 2 bases from V and 0 from J, leaving 5 bases between them. CDR3 in DNA: TGTGCCAGTAGTATACAGGGCTCCTACGAGCAGTACTTC. Its translation is CASSIQGSYEQYF.

This clone was recorded only once. This chain joins TRBV20-1 and TRBJ2-5; the D gene could be TRBD1 or TRBD2 (5 bases each). There are 11 residues in the CDR3. Trimming took 4 bases from V and 5 from J, leaving 8 bases between them. The germline V gene has CDR1 DFQATT and CDR2 SNEGSKA (reference sequence). CDR3 loop: CSATWGETQYF. The DNA of the CDR3 is TGCAGTGCTACTTGGGGGGAGACCCAGTACTTC.

The chain recombines TRBV11-2 with TRBJ2-7; the D gene is possibly TRBD1 (6 bases). V was clipped by 1 base and J by 3 bases, with 16 bases between them. Germline CDR1 and CDR2: SGHAT and FQNNGV. This CDR3 is built from 16 residues. The CDR3 nucleotides read TGTGCCAGCAGCTTAGGACCGGCAGGGGTCGGCTACGAGCAGTACTTC. It is translated as CASSLGPAGVGYEQYF.

The rearrangement joins TRBV6-1 to TRBJ1-6; the D is unclear. This CDR3 is built from 15 residues. V lost 3 bases to trimming and J lost 11 bases, with 17 bases between them. Looked up from germline, CDR1 is MNHNS and CDR2 is SASEGT. The CDR3 protein is CASSEGPIVIPPLHF. The CDR3 DNA sequence: TGTGCCAGCAGTGAGGGCCCCATTGTAATTCCACCCCTCCACTTT.

On this clone itself: The same CDR3 also results from other DNA sequences found in this sample. This chain uses TRBV19 with TRBJ2-7; D is uncertain. This CDR3 spans 13 amino acids. Trimming took 2 bases from V and 2 from J, leaving 7 bases between them. CDR1 and CDR2 (germline): LNHDA, SQIVND (reference sequence). The DNA for the CDR3 is TGTGCCAGTAGTATAAGCAGGACCTACGAGCAGTACTTC. The encoded protein is CASSISRTYEQYF.

The chain uses TRBV4-1 and TRBJ1-2; tentatively, D is TRBD1 (5 bases). This CDR3 spans 14 amino acids. Germline V gene sequence: CDR1 MGHRA, CDR2 YSYEKL. With 0 bases removed from V and 8 bases from J, the gap between germline ends came to 13 bases. CDR3 in amino acids: CASSQDEGSGGYTF. CDR3 DNA: TGCGCCAGCAGCCAAGATGAGGGGTCGGGCGGCTACACCTTC.

The chain recombines TRBV27 with TRBJ2-7; D gene ambiguous. CDR1 and CDR2 (germline): MNHEY, SMNVEV (reference sequence). The CDR3 totals 11 residues. The V end was cut by 6 bases, the J end by 3 bases, with 6 bases between. CDR3 sequence (DNA): TGTGCCAGCAGCCCGGACTACGAGCAGTACTTC. Translation: CASSPDYEQYF.

The V gene is TRBV6-5, the J gene TRBJ2-4; D is unclear. Trimming removed 2 bases from V and 4 bases from J, with 9 bases in between. Germline V gene data show CDR1 as MNHEY and CDR2 as SVGAGI. There are 14 residues in the CDR3. The CDR3 here is CASSYGPGKNIQYF. Written as DNA, the CDR3 is TGTGCCAGCAGTTACGGCCCTGGGAAAAACATTCAGTACTTC.

The chain joins TRBV9 to TRBJ2-4; 14 bases agree with TRBD2. This CDR3 is 17 amino acids long. V lost 3 bases and J lost 8; bases outside the gene matches: 10. Germline CDR1 and CDR2: SGDLS and YYNGEE. The CDR3, as DNA: TGTGCCAGCAGCGGCGGAGATGGACTAGCGGGAGGAGACATTCAGTACTTC. Translating it yields CASSGGDGLAGGDIQYF.

The chain uses TRBV6-1 and TRBJ1-5, with unresolved D. This CDR3 region has 13 residues. V lost 7 bases and J 0 bases, leaving 7 bases between the germline ends. CDR1 and CDR2 (germline): MNHNS, SASEGT. CDR3 sequence (DNA): TGTGCCAGCAAAGAGGTTAGCAATCAGCCCCAGCATTTT. This gives the protein CASKEVSNQPQHF.

V usage is TRBV30 and J usage is TRBJ2-6; 7 bases line up with TRBD1. V lost 4 bases and J lost 1; bases outside the gene matches: 4. CDR1 is GTSNPN, CDR2 SVGIG, per germline (reference sequence). The CDR3 has 15 residues. This CDR3 is CAWNRGGSGANVLTF. In DNA, the CDR3 is TGTGCCTGGAACAGGGGTGGGTCTGGGGCCAACGTCCTGACTTTC.

This clone turned up a few times. The rearrangement uses TRBV7-3 and TRBJ1-1; D might be TRBD1 (5 bases). V was trimmed by 5 bases and J by 2 bases, leaving 9 bases between them. The CDR3 length is 13 residues. Germline lookup yields CDR1 SGHTA and CDR2 FQGTGA. The CDR3 here is CASSHQGNTEAFF. CDR3 sequence (DNA): TGTGCCAGCAGCCACCAGGGAAACACTGAAGCTTTCTTT.

The V call is TRBV6-1, the J call TRBJ2-5; 10 bases align to TRBD1. The CDR3 totals 15 residues. The germline CDR1 and CDR2 sequences are MNHNS and SASEGT. The junction had 8 bases not matched to a gene; V was cut back by 6 bases and J by 4 bases. CDR3 sequence: CASRGQGSFGETQYF. The CDR3 DNA follows: TGTGCCAGCAGGGGACAGGGGAGTTTCGGAGAGACCCAGTACTTC.

The chain joins TRBV7-2 to TRBJ2-7; 7 positions match TRBD1. V trimming: 4 bases; J trimming: 5 bases; junction bases outside the gene matches: 8. CDR1 is SGHTA, CDR2 FQGNSA, per germline. The CDR3 sequence is 14 residues long. This CDR3 is CASSSRGQANEQYF. The DNA for the CDR3 is TGTGCCAGCAGCTCCCGAGGACAGGCCAACGAGCAGTACTTC.

The rearrangement uses TRBV6-6 and TRBJ2-7; 7 positions match TRBD2. The CDR3 covers 16 residues. Germline V gene sequence: CDR1 MNHNY, CDR2 SVGAGI (reference sequence). V was pared by 0 bases and J by 4 bases, with 9 bases of the junction left unmatched. CDR3 coding DNA: TGTGCCAGCAGTTACTCGAGTCGGGGAGGGAAGTACGAGCAGTACTTC. Translating gives CASSYSSRGGKYEQYF.

DNA of the CDR3: TGTGCCAGCAGTGACTGGCTTCTCAATGAGCAGTTCTTC. Its translation is CASSDWLLNEQFF. This chain joins TRBV2 and TRBJ2-1, with unresolved D. In germline, CDR1 is SNHLY, CDR2 FYNNEI. There are 13 residues in the CDR3. V lost 3 bases to trimming and J lost 6 bases, with 9 bases between them.

The table lists this clone with a few counts. The chain recombines TRBV5-4 with TRBJ1-1, with TRBD1 identical over 8 bases. CDR1 is SGHNT and CDR2 is YYREEE in the germline V gene (reference sequence). Trimming removed 4 bases from V and 2 bases from J; junction bases left unmatched: 4. There are 14 residues in the CDR3. The CDR3 sequence: CASSVGQGNTEAFF. The CDR3 DNA reads TGTGCCAGCAGCGTCGGACAGGGAAACACTGAAGCTTTCTTT.

This chain links TRBV25-1 with TRBJ1-5, with D possibly TRBD1 on 5 matching bases. Germline V gives CDR1 MGHDK, CDR2 SYGVNS. The CDR3 contains 16 residues. V was pared by 3 bases and J by 2 bases, with 14 bases between. The CDR3 coding sequence is TGTGCCAGCAGTGATTCCTCGGGGCAAGGCAATCAGCCCCAGCATTTT. This encodes CASSDSSGQGNQPQHF.

The chain uses TRBV7-2 and TRBJ2-5; TRBD2 is a possible D gene (6 bases). V was shortened by 5 bases and J by 2 bases, with 18 bases between the two germline ends. The CDR3 length is 16 residues. Germline V gene data show CDR1 as SGHTA and CDR2 as FQGNSA. CDR3 nucleotides: TGTGCCAGCAGCCGACCGACGTTCGGACTACAAGAGACCCAGTACTTC. Translated: CASSRPTFGLQETQYF.

J is TRBJ1-5 and V is TRBV15; D uncertain. This CDR3 region has 13 residues. Germline CDR1 and CDR2: LNHNV and YYDKDF (reference sequence). V lost 0 bases, J lost 7 bases, and 7 bases lay in between. The DNA of the CDR3 is TGTGCCACCAGCAGAGATCTTAGACAGCCCCAGCATTTT. It yields the protein CATSRDLRQPQHF.

V and J are TRBV2 and TRBJ1-5, with no clear D. The germline V gene has CDR1 SNHLY and CDR2 FYNNEI. The CDR3 contains 15 residues. Trimming removed 2 bases from V and 7 bases from J, with 15 bases in between. For the CDR3, the DNA is TGTGCCAGCAGTGAAACGGGCTGGGCGGGACAGCCCCAGCATTTT. It specifies CASSETGWAGQPQHF. Full variable domain (outside the CDR3, taken from reference TRBV2 and TRBJ1-5): EPEVTQTPSHQVTQMGQEVILRCVPISNHLYFYWYRQILGQKVEFLVSFYNNEISEKSEIFDDQFSVERPDGSNFTLKIRSTKLEDSAMYFCASSETGWAGQPQHFGDGTRLSIL.

This clone showed up just a few times. Other DNA sequences in this specimen translate into the identical CDR3. V gene TRBV7-2 combines with J gene TRBJ2-3; D ambiguous. The CDR3 is 12 residues long. Per germline, CDR1 SGHTA and CDR2 FQGNSA. V lost 1 base and J 4 bases, leaving 3 bases between the germline ends. The CDR3 region has the DNA TGTGCCAGCAGCTTAGTTCCAGATACGCAGTATTTT. It encodes CASSLVPDTQYF. Full variable domain (missing parts from reference TRBV7-2 and TRBJ2-3): GAGVSQSPSNKVTEKGKDVELRCDPISGHTALYWYRQSLGQGLEFLIYFQGNSAPDKSGLPSDRFSAERTGGSVSTLTIQRTQQEDSAVYLCASSLVPDTQYFGPGTRLTVL.

A note on this clone: Other nucleotide sequences in the sample specify the same CDR3. The chain carries TRBV9 and TRBJ1-1; D ambiguous. The V end lost 0 bases, the J end lost 0 bases, and 9 bases lay between the germline ends. This CDR3 is built from 15 residues. Germline assignment: CDR1 SGDLS and CDR2 YYNGEE. In DNA, the CDR3 is TGTGCCAGCAGCGTAGCTGGCACATTGAACACTGAAGCTTTCTTT. Encoded protein: CASSVAGTLNTEAFF.

V usage is TRBV7-2 and J usage is TRBJ2-1; TRBD2 matches at 8 bases. After removal of 5 bases from V and 4 bases from J, the junction contained 13 bases not matched to a gene. Germline V CDR1 and CDR2: SGHTA, FQGNSA. The CDR3 runs to 17 residues. DNA for the CDR3: TGTGCCAGCAGCCTGGGGCGTCGGGAGGGCCTATACAATGAGCAGTTCTTC. Translation: CASSLGRREGLYNEQFF. The whole variable domain, remainder taken from reference TRBV7-2 and TRBJ2-1, is GAGVSQSPSNKVTEKGKDVELRCDPISGHTALYWYRQSLGQGLEFLIYFQGNSAPDKSGLPSDRFSAERTGGSVSTLTIQRTQQEDSAVYLCASSLGRREGLYNEQFFGPGTRLTVL.